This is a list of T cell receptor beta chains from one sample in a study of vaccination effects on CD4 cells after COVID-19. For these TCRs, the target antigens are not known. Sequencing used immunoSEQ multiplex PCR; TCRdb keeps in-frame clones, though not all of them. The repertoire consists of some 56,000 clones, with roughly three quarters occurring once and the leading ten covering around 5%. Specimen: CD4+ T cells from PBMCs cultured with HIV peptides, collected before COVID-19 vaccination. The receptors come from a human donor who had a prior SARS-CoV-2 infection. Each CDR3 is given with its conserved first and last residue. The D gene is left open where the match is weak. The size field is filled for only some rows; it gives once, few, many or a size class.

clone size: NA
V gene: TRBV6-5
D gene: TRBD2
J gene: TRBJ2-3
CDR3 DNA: TGTGCCAGCAGCACCGGGACTACCACAGATACGCAGTATTTT
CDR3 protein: CASSTGTTTDTQYF

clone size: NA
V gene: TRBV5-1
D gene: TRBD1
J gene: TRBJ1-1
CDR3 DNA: TGCGCCAGCAGCTGGACAGGGGGCGGAATGAACACTGAAGCTTTCTTT
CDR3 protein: CASSWTGGGMNTEAFF

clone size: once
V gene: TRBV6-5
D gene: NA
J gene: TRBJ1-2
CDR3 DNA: TGTGCCAGCACCTCACCCAGGGTTGGGTACGGCTACACCTTC
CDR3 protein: CASTSPRVGYGYTF

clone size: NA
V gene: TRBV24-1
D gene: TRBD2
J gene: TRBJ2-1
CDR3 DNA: TGTGCCACCAGTGATGCGTCTAGCGGGAGAGGTGAGCAGTTCTTC
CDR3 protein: CATSDASSGRGEQFF

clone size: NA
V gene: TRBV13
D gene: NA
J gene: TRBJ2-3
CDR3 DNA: TGTGCCAGCAGCCCCTGGGGGTTCGCAGATACGCAGTATTTT
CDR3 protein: CASSPWGFADTQYF

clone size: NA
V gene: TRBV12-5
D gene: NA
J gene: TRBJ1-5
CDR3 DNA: TGTGCTAGTGGTACCACAGACTTCCCCCAGCATTTT
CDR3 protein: CASGTTDFPQHF

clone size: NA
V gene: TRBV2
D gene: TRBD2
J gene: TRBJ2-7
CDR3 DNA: TGTGCCAGCACCGGCTGGGAGGGTGGTCACGAGCAGTACTTC
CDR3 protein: CASTGWEGGHEQYF

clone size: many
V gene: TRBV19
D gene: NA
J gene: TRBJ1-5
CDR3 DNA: TGTGCCAGTAGTATAATAGGGCTGAAGCCCAATCAGCCCCAGCATTTT
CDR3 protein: CASSIIGLKPNQPQHF

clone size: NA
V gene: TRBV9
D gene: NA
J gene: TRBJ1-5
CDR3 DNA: TGTGCCAGCAGCGTAGACGGGTTCCCTCAGCAGCCCCAGCATTTT
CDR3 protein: CASSVDGFPQQPQHF

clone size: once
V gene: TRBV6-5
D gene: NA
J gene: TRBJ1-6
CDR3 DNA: TGTGCCAGCAGTTACTCTGCCAGCTCCTATAATTCACCCCTCCACTTT
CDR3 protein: CASSYSASSYNSPLHF

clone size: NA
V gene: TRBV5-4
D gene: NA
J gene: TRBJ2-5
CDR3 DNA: TGTGCCAGCAGCCTTGGGACCTTGCAAGAGACCCAGTACTTC
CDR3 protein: CASSLGTLQETQYF

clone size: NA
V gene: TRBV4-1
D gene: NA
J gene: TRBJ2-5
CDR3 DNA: TGCGCCAGCAGCCAAGAGGGGGTGAAGAAAGAGACCCAGTACTTC
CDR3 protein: CASSQEGVKKETQYF

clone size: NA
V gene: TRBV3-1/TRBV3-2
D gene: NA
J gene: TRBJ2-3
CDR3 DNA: TGTGCCAGCAGCCTCTGGTCAGATACGCAGTATTTT
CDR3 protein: CASSLWSDTQYF

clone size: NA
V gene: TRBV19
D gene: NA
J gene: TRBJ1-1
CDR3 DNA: TGTGCCAGATATCGGTTAAGGGGAGGGAACACTGAAGCTTTCTTT
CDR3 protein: CARYRLRGGNTEAFF

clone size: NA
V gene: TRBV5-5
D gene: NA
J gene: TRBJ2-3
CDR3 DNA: TGTGCCAGCAGCTTGGGGCCGTCACGAGGCACAGATACGCAGTATTTT
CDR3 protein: CASSLGPSRGTDTQYF

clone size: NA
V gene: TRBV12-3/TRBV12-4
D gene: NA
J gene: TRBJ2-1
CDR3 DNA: TGTGCCAGCAGTCAAGGTTGGGGGAATGAGCAGTTCTTC
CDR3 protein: CASSQGWGNEQFF

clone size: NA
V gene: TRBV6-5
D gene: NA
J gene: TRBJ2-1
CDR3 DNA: TGTGCCAGCAGTTACACACGGAGGTTATACGACAATGAGCAGTTCTTC
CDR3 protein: CASSYTRRLYDNEQFF

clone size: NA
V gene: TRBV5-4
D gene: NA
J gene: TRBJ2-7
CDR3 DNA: TGTGCCAGCAGCTTGGGGGGGGCTCTTTACGAGCAGTACTTC
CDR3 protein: CASSLGGALYEQYF

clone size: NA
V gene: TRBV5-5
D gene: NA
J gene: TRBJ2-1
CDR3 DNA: TGTGCCAGCACCCAAGGGTTAGGGACCTACAATGAGCAGTTCTTC
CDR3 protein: CASTQGLGTYNEQFF